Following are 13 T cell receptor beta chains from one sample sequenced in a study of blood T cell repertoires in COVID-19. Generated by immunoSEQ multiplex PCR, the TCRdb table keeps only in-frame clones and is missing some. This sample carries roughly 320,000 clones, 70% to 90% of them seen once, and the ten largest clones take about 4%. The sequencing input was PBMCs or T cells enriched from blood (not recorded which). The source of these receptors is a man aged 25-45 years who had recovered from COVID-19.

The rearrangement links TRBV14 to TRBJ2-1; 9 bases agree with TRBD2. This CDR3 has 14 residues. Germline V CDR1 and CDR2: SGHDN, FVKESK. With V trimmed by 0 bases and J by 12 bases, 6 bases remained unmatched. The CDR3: CASSQDTSGLRQFF. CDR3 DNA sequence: TGTGCCAGCAGCCAAGACACTAGCGGGTTGAGGCAGTTCTTC.

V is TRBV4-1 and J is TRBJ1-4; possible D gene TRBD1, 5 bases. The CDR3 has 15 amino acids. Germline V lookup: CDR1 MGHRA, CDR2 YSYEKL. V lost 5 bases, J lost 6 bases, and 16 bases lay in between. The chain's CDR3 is CASSAFGGSHEKLFF. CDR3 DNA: TGCGCCAGCAGCGCTTTCGGGGGGTCGCATGAAAAACTGTTTTTT.

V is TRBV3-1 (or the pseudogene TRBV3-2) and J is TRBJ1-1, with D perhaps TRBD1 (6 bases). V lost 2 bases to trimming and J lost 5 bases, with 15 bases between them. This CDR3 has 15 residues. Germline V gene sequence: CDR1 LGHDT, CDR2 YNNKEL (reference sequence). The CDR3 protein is CASSQNPGVRTEAFF. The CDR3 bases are TGTGCCAGCAGCCAAAATCCAGGGGTAAGAACTGAAGCTTTCTTT.

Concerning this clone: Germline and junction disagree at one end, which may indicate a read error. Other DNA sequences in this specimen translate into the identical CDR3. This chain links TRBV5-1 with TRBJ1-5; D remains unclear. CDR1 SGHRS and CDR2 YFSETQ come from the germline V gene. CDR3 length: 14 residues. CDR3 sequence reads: CASSLGTGNQPQHF. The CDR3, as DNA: TGCGCCAGCAGTTTGGGCACTGGCAATCAGCCCCAGCATTTT.

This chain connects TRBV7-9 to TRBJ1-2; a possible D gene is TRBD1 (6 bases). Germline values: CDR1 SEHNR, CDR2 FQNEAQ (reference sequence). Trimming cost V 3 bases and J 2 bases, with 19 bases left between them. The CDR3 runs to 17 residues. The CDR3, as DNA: TGTGCCAGCAGCTTTTACTCCCCCCGGACAGACAACTATGGCTACACCTTC. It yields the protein CASSFYSPRTDNYGYTF.

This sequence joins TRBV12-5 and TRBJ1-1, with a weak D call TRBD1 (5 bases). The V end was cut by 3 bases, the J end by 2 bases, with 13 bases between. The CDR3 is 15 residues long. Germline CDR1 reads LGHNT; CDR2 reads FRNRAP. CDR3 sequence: CASGFIIQGNTEAFF. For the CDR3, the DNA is TGTGCTAGTGGTTTTATAATTCAGGGAAACACTGAAGCTTTCTTT.

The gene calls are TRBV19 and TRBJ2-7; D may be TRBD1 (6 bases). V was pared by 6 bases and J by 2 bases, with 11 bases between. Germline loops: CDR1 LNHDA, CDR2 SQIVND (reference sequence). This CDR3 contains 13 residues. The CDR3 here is CASRRTAAYEQYF. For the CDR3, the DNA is TGTGCCAGTAGACGGACAGCGGCCTACGAGCAGTACTTC.

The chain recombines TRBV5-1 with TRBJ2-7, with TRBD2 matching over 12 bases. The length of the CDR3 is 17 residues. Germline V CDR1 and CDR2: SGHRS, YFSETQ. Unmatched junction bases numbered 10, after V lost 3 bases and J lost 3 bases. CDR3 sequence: CASSYRLAGVIGYEQYF. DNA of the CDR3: TGCGCCAGCAGCTACCGACTAGCGGGAGTTATTGGCTACGAGCAGTACTTC.

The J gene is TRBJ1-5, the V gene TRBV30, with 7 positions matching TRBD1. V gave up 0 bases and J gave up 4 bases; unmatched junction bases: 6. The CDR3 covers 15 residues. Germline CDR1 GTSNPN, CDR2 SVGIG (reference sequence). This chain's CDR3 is CAWSVRGQINQPQHF. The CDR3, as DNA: TGTGCCTGGAGTGTACGGGGACAGATAAATCAGCCCCAGCATTTT.

The CDR3 region has the DNA TGTGCCAGTAGTTTTGACACCCTCTCTGGAAACACCATATATTTT. Its protein product is CASSFDTLSGNTIYF. The chain couples TRBV19 to TRBJ1-3, with D unclear. The V end lost 5 bases, the J end lost 0 bases, and 11 bases lay between the germline ends. The CDR3 totals 15 residues. Germline V CDR1 and CDR2: LNHDA, SQIVND (reference sequence).

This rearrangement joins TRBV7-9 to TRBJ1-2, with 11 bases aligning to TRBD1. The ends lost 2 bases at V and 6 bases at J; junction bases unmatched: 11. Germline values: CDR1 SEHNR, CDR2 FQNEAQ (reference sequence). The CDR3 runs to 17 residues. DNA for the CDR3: TGTGCCAGCAGCTTACGACCGGGACAGGGGGAATCTAATGGCTACACCTTC. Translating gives CASSLRPGQGESNGYTF.

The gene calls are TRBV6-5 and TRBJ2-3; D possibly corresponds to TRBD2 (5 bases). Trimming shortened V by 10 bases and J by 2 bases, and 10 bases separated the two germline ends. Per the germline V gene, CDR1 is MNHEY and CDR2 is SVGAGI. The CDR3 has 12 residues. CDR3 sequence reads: CATEGDTDTQYF. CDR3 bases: TGTGCCACCGAGGGAGACACAGATACGCAGTATTTT.

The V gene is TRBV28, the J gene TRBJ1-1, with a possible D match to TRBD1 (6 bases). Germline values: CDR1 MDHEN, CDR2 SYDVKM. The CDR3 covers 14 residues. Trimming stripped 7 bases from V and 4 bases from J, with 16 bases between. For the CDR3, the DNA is TGTGCCAGCACGTTGTCTGGGGGCGGCACTGAAGCTTTCTTT. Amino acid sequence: CASTLSGGGTEAFF.